The next 4 T cell receptor beta chains were all read from a single sample in a study of prognosis after radiotherapy for stage I lung cancer. Two rounds of multiplex PCR amplified TCR beta CDR3 from genomic DNA. The use of primers specific to each TRBV and TRBJ gene characterized first-round PCR. One entry per CDR3 protein results from TCRdb running MiXCR on the multiplex PCR reads. The sample consists of fewer than 25,000 distinct CDR3 sequences, less than 50% of them appearing once. Sequenced here: PBMCs, sampled before or after stereotactic body radiation therapy (not recorded which). These receptors were taken from a donor at least 50 years old with non-small cell lung cancer.

This clonotype came up many times. The chain couples TRBV24-1 to TRBJ1-1; weak D call: TRBD1 (5 bases). CDR1 KGHDR and CDR2 SFDVKD come from the germline V gene. The CDR3 extends over 13 amino acids. Between the trimmed V and J ends, which lost 8 bases and 5 bases, there was a span of 14 bases. CDR3 nucleotide sequence: TGTGCCACCATGGGGGGAGGGAAAACTGAAGCTTTCTTT. It codes for CATMGGGKTEAFF.

This clonotype was observed many times. The chain joins TRBV4-2 to TRBJ1-1; the D is unclear. Germline V gives CDR1 LGHNA, CDR2 YNFKEQ. The CDR3 is made up of 16 amino acids. V shed 4 bases and J shed 0 bases, with 15 bases lying between them. The chain's CDR3 is CASSPVLGSMNTEAFF. The CDR3 nucleotides read TGTGCCAGCAGCCCCGTGCTCGGCAGCATGAACACTGAAGCTTTCTTT.

The chain uses TRBV6-2 or TRBV6-3 and TRBJ1-3, with D perhaps TRBD1 (5 bases). Germline V gives CDR1 MNHEY, CDR2 SVGEGT. This CDR3 is 14 amino acids long. V shed 4 bases and J shed 4 bases, with 11 bases lying between them. The CDR3 loop is CASSLQVSGNTIYF. The CDR3 nucleotides read TGTGCCAGCAGTTTACAGGTCTCAGGAAACACCATATATTTT.

This clonotype has ten or more counts. This sequence joins TRBV20-1 and TRBJ2-7; D unresolved. There are 15 residues in the CDR3. Germline CDR1 DFQATT, CDR2 SNEGSKA (reference sequence). V was pared by 3 bases and J by 4 bases, with 19 bases between. The CDR3 reads CSASEGSSSIYEQYF. The CDR3 bases are TGCAGTGCTAGCGAAGGATCTAGTTCTATTTACGAGCAGTACTTC.